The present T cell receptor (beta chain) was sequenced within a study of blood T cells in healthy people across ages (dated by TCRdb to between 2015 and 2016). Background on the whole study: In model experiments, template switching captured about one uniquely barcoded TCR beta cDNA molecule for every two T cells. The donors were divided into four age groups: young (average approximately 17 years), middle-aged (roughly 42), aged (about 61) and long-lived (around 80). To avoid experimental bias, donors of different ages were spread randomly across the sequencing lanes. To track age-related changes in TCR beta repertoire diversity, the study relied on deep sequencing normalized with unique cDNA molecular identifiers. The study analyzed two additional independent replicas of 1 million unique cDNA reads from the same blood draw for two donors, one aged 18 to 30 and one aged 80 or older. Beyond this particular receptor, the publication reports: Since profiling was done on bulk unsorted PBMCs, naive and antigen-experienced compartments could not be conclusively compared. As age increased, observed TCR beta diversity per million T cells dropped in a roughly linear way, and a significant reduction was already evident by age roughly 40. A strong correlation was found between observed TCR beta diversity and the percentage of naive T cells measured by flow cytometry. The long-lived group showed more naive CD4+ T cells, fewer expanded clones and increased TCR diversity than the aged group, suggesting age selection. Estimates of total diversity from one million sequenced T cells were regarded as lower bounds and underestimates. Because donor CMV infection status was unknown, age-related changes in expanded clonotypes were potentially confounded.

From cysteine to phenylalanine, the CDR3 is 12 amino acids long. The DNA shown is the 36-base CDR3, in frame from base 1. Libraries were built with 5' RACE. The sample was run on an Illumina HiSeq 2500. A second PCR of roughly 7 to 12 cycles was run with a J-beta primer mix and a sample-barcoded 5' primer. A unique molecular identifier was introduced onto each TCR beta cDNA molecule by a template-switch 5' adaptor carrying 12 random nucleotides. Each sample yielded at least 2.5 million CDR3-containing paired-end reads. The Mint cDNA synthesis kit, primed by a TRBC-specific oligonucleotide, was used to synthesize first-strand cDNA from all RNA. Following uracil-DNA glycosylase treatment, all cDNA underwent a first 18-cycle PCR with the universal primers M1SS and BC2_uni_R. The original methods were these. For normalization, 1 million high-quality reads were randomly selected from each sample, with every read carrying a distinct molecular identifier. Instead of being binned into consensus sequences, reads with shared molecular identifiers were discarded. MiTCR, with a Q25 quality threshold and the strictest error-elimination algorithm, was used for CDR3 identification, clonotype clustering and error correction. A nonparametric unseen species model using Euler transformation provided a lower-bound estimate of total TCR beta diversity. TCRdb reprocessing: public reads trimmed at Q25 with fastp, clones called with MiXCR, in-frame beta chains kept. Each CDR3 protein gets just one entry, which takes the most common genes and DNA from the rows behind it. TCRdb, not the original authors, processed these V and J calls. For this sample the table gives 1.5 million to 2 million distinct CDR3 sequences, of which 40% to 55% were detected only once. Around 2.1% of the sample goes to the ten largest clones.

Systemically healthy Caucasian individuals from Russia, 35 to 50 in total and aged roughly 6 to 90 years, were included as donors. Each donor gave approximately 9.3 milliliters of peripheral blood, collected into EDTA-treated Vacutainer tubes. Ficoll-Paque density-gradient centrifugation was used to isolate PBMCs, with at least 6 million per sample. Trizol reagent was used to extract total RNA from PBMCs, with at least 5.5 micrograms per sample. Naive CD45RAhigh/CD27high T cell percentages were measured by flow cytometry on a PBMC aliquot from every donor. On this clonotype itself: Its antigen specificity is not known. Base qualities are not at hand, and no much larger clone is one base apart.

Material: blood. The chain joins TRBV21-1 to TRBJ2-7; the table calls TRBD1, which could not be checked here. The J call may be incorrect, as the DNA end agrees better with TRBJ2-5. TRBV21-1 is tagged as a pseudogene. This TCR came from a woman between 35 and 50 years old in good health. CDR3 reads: CASKKVVGTQYF. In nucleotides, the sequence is TGTGCCAGCAAGAAGGTAGTCGGGACCCAGTACTTC.